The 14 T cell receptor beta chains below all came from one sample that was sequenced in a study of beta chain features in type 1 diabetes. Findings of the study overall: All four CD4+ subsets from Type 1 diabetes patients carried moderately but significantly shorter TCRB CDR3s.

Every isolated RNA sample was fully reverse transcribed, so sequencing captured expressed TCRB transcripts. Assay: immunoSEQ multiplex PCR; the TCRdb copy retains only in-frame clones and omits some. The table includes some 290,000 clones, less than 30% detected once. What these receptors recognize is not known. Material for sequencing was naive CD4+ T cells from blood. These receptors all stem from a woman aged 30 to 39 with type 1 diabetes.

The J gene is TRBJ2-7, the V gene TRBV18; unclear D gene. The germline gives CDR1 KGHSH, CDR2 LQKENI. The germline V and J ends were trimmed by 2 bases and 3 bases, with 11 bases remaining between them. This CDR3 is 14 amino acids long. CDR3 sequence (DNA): TGTGCCAGCTCACCAGGATCGAACTACTACGAGCAGTACTTC. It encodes CASSPGSNYYEQYF.

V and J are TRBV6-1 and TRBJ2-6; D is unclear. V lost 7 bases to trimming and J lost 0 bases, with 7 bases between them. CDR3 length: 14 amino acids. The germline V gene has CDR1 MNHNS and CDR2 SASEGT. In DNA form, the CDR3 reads TGTGCCAGCATGGGCCTCTCTGGGGCCAACGTCCTGACTTTC. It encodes CASMGLSGANVLTF.

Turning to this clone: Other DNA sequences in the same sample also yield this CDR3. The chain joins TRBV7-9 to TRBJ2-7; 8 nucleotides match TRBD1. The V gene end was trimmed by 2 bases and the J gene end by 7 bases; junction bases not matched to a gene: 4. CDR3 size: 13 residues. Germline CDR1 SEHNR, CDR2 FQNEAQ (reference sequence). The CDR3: CASSLQGAGEQYF. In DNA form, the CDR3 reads TGTGCCAGCAGCTTACAGGGGGCAGGGGAGCAGTACTTC.

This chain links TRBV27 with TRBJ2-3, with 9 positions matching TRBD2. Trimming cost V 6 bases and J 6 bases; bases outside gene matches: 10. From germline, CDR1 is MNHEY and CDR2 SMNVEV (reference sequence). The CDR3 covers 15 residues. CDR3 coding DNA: TGTGCCAGCAGCCCAAAAGCGGGAGGCTGGGATACGCAGTATTTT. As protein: CASSPKAGGWDTQYF.

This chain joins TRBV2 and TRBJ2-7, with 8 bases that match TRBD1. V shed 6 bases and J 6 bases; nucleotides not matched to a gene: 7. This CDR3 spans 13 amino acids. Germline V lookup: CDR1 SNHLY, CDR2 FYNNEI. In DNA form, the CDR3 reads TGTGCCAGCAGCCGACAGGGGAGCAGCGAGCAGTACTTC. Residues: CASSRQGSSEQYF.

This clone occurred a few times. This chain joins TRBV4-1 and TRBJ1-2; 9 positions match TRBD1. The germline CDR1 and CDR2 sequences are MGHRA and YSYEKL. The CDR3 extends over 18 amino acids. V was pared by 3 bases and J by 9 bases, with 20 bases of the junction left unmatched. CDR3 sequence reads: CASSQSPLTGQGKGSYTF. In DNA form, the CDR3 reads TGCGCCAGCAGCCAGAGCCCACTTACGGGACAGGGTAAAGGGAGCTACACCTTC.

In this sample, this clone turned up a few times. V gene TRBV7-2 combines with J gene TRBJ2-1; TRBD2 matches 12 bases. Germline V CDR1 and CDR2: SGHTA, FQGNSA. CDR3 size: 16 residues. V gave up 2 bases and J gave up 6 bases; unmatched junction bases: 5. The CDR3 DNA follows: TGTGCCAGCAGCTTATACGGGACTAGCGGGCCCAATGAGCAGTTCTTC. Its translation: CASSLYGTSGPNEQFF.

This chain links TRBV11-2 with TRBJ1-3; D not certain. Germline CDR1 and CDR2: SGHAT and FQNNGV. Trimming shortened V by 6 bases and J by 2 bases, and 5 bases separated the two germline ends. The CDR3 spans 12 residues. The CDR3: CASRGPGNTIYF. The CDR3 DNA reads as TGTGCCAGCAGGGGCCCTGGAAACACCATATATTTT.

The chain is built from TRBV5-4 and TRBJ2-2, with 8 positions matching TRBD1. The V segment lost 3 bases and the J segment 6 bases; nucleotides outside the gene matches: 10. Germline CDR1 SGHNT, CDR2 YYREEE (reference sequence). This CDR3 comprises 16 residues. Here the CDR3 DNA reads TGTGCCAGCAGCTCGATCGGACAGGGAAGCCCCGGGGAGCTGTTTTTT. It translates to CASSSIGQGSPGELFF. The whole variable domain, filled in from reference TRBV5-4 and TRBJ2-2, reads ETGVTQSPTHLIKTRGQQVTLRCSSQSGHNTVSWYQQALGQGPQFIFQYYREEENGRGNFPPRFSGLQFPNYSSELNVNALELDDSALYLCASSSIGQGSPGELFFGEGSRLTVL.

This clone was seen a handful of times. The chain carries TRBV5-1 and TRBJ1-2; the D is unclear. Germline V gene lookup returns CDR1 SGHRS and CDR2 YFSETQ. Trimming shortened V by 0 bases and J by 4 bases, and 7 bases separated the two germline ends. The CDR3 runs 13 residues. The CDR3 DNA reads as TGCGCCAGCAGCTTGGTGTCAGGCTATGGCTACACCTTC. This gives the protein CASSLVSGYGYTF. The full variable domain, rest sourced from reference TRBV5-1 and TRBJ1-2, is KAGVTQTPRYLIKTRGQQVTLSCSPISGHRSVSWYQQTPGQGLQFLFEYFSETQRNKGNFPGRFSGRQFSNSRSEMNVSTLELGDSALYLCASSLVSGYGYTFGSGTRLTVV.

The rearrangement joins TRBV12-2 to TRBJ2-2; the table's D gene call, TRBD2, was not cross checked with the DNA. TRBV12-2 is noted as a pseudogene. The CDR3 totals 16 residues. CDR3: CAKSLGGPESAGELFF. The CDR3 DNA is TGTGCGAAGTCCCTGGGGGGACCCGAGTCGGCCGGGGAGCTGTTTTTT.

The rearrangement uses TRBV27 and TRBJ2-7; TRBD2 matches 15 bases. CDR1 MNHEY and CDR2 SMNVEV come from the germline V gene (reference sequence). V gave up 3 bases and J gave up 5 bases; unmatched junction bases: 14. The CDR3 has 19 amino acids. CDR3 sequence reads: CASSFRGTSGRPNFHEQYF. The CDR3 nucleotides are TGTGCCAGCAGTTTTAGGGGGACTAGCGGGAGGCCTAATTTCCACGAGCAGTACTTC.

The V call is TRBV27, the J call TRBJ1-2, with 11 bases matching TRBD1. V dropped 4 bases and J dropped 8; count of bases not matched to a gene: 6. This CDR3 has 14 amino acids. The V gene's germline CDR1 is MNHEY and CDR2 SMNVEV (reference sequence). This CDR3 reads CASSSGQGASGYTF. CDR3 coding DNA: TGTGCCAGCAGTTCCGGACAGGGGGCGAGCGGCTACACCTTC.

This CDR3 reads CASSFIVQAGEKLFF. Here the CDR3 DNA reads TGTGCCAGCAGTTTTATCGTCCAGGCGGGGGAAAAACTGTTTTTT. The rearrangement uses TRBV28 and TRBJ1-4; D is ambiguous. The germline V and J ends were trimmed by 3 bases and 8 bases, with 16 bases remaining between them. The CDR3 sequence is 15 residues long. Germline CDR1 is MDHEN and CDR2 is SYDVKM.